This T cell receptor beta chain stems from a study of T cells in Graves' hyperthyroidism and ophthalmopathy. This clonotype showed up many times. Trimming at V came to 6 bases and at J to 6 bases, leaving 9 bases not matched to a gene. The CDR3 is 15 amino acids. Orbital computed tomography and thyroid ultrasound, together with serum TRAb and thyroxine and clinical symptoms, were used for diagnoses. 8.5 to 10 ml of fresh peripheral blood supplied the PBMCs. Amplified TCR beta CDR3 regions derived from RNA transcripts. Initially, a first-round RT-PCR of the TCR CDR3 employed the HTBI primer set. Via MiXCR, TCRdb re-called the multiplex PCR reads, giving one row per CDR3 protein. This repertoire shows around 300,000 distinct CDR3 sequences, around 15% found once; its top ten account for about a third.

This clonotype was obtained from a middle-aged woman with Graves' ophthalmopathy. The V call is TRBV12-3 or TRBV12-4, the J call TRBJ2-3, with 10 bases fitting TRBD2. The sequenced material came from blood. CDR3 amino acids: CASSKGTSVRDTQYF. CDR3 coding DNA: TGTGCCAGCAGCAAGGGGACTAGCGTGAGGGATACGCAGTATTTT.